This TCR beta chain was captured in a study of regulatory T cells in long-lasting Graves disease. About the study: Persistence in Graves' disease required over 5 years of antithyroid drugs plus positive TSH receptor antibodies.

Findings and caveats of the study: Persistent cases of Graves' showed reduced TCR diversity relative to newly diagnosed patients.

To make TCR beta libraries, researchers used iRepertoire HTBI primers and Arm-PCR of CDR3 regions. MiXCR, applied by TCRdb to the multiplex PCR reads, yields one record per CDR3 protein. The profile shows 650,000 to 850,000 distinct CDR3 sequences, 25% to 35% of them singletons. Germline V gives CDR1 SGHRS, CDR2 YFSETQ. This CDR3 contains 13 residues. Time point specified: persistent/refractory GD, antithyroid drugs over 5 years with positive TRAb. Extracted RNA from PBMCs served as the source of the TCR library. Recruitment took place at an endocrinology department in Xi'an, China. EDTA tubes held approximately 9 milliliters of peripheral blood from each patient. This clonotype was seen ten or more times. Its matching antigen is unknown. The germline gene is not matched at one end of the junction; a read error may be the cause.

This chain links TRBV5-1 with TRBJ2-7, with D possibly TRBD2 on 5 matching bases. The sample here was peripheral blood mononuclear cells (PBMCs), taken when the disease was refractory, from a patient treated with antithyroid drugs. The TCR originated in a female donor with Graves disease. Here the CDR3 DNA reads TGTGCCAGCAGCTTAGAGGGCTCCTACGAGCAGTACTTC. Its translation: CASSLEGSYEQYF.